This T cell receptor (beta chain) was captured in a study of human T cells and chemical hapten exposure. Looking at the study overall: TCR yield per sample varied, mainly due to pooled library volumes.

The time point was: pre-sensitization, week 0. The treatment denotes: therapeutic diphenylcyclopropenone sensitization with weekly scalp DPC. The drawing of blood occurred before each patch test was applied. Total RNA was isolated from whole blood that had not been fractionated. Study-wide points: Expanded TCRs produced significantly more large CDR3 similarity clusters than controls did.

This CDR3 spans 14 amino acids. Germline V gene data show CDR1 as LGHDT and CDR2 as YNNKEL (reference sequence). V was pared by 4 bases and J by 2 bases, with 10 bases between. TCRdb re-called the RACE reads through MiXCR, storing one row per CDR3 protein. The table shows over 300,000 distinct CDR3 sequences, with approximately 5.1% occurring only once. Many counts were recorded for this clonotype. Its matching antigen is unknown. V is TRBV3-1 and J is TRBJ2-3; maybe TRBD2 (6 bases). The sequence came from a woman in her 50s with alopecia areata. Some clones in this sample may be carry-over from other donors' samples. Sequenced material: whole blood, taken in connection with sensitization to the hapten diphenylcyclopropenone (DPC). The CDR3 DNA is TGTGCCAGCAGCCCCGGACTACCCACAGATACGCAGTATTTT. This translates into CASSPGLPTDTQYF.